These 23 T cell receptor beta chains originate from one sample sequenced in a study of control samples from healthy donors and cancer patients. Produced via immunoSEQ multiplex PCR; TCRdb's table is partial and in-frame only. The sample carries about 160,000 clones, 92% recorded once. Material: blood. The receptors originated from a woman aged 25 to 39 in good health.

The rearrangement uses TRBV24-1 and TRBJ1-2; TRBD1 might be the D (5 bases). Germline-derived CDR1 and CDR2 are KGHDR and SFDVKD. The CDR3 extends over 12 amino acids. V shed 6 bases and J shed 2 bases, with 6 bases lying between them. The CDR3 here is CATSTGNYGYTF. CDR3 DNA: TGTGCCACCAGTACAGGAAACTATGGCTACACCTTC.

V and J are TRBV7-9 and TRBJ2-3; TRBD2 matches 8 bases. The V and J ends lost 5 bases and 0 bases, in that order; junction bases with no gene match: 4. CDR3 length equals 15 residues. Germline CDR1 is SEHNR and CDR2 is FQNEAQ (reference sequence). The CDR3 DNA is TGTGCCAGCAGCGAGACTAGCGCTAGCACAGATACGCAGTATTTT. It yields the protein CASSETSASTDTQYF. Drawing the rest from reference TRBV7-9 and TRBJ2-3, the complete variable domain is DTGVSQNPRHKITKRGQNVTFRCDPISEHNRLYWYRQTLGQGPEFLTYFQNEAQLEKSRLLSDRFSAERPKGSFSTLEIQRTEQGDSAMYLCASSETSASTDTQYFGPGTRLTVL.

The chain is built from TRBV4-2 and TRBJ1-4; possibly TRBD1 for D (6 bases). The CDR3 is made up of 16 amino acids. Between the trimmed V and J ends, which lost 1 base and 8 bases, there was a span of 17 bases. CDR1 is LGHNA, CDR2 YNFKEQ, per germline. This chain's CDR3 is CASSQVRFGGQEKLFF. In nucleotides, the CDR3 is TGTGCCAGCAGCCAAGTGCGGTTTGGGGGGCAAGAAAAACTGTTTTTT.

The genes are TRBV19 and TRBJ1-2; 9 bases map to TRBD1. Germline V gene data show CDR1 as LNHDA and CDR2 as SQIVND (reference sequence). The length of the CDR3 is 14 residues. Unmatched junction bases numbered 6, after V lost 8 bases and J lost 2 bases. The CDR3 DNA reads TGTGCCAGTTCTGGGACAGGGATGAACTATGGCTACACCTTC. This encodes CASSGTGMNYGYTF.

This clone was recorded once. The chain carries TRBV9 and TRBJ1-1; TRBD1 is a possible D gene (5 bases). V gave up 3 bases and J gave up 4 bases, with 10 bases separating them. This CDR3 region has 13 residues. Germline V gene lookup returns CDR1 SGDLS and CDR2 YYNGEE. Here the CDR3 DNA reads TGTGCCAGCAGCGCCATAACAGGCACTGAAGCTTTCTTT. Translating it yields CASSAITGTEAFF.

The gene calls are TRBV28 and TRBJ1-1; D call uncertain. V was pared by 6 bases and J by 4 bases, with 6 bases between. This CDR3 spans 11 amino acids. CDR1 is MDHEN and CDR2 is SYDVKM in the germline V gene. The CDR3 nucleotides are TGTGCCAGCAGGCTGGGCACTGAAGCTTTCTTT. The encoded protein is CASRLGTEAFF.

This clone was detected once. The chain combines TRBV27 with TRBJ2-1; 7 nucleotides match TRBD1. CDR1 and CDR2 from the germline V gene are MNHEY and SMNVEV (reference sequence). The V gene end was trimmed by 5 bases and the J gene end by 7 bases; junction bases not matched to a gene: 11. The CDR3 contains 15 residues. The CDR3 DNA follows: TGTGCCAGCAGTCTGAGACAGGGTTGGAAGAATGAGCAGTTCTTC. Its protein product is CASSLRQGWKNEQFF.

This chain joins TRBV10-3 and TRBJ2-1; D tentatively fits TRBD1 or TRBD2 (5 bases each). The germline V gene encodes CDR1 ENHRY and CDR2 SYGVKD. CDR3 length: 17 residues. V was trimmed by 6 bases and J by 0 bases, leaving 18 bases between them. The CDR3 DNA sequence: TGTGCCATCAGCCACAAGGGGACCGCGAGCTCCTACAATGAGCAGTTCTTC. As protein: CAISHKGTASSYNEQFF.

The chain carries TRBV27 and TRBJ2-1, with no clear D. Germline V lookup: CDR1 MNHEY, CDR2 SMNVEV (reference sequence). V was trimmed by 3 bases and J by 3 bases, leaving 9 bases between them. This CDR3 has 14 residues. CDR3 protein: CASSLRPVYNEQFF. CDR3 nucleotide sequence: TGTGCCAGCAGTTTGAGGCCTGTCTACAATGAGCAGTTCTTC.

CDR3 in amino acids: CASSEALGGALAFF. In DNA form, the CDR3 reads TGTGCCAGCAGTGAAGCGCTTGGGGGGGCGTTGGCTTTCTTT. J is TRBJ1-1 and V is TRBV2; the D gene is possibly TRBD1 (6 bases). V lost 0 bases, J lost 11 bases, and 16 bases lay in between. Per the germline V gene, CDR1 is SNHLY and CDR2 is FYNNEI. The CDR3 spans 14 residues. The complete variable domain, with remaining parts taken from reference TRBV2 and TRBJ1-1, reads EPEVTQTPSHQVTQMGQEVILRCVPISNHLYFYWYRQILGQKVEFLVSFYNNEISEKSEIFDDQFSVERPDGSNFTLKIRSTKLEDSAMYFCASSEALGGALAFFGQGTRLTVV.

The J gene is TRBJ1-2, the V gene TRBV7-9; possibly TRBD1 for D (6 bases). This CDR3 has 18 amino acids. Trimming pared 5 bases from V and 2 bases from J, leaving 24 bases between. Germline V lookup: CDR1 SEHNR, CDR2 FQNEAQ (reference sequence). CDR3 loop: CASSRHDTSGDLNYGYTF. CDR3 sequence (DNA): TGTGCCAGCAGCAGGCACGACACATCAGGGGACCTCAACTATGGCTACACCTTC.

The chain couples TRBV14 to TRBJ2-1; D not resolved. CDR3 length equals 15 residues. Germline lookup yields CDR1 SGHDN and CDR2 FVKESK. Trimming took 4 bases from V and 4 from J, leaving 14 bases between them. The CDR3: CASSRRPNRYNEQFF. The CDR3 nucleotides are TGTGCCAGCAGCCGGAGACCGAACCGGTACAATGAGCAGTTCTTC.

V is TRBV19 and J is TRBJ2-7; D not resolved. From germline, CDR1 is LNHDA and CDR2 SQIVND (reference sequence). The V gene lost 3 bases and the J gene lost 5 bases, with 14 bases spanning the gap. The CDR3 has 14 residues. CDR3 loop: CASSMLPVGNEQYF. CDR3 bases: TGTGCCAGTAGTATGCTGCCCGTGGGAAACGAGCAGTACTTC.

CDR3 loop: CASSGEIATLSNEQFF. CDR3 DNA sequence: TGTGCCAGCAGTGGGGAGATAGCGACTCTTTCCAATGAGCAGTTCTTC. The chain couples TRBV7-9 to TRBJ2-1; a possible D gene is TRBD2 (5 bases). Germline CDR1 and CDR2: SEHNR and FQNEAQ (reference sequence). V lost 6 bases to trimming and J lost 6 bases, with 21 bases between them. CDR3 length equals 16 residues.

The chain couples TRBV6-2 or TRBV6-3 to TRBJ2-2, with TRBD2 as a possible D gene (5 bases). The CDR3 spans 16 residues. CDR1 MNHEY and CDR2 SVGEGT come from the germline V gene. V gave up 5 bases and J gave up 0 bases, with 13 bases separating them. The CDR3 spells CASSPRGSANTGELFF. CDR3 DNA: TGTGCCAGCAGTCCACGTGGGAGCGCGAACACCGGGGAGCTGTTTTTT.

CDR3 in amino acids: CATNAGEDTQYF. CDR3 sequence (DNA): TGTGCCACCAACGCCGGGGAGGATACGCAGTATTTT. V gene TRBV15 combines with J gene TRBJ2-3, with a weak D call TRBD2 (5 bases). Trimming took off 7 bases at V and 6 bases at J, with 11 bases between the two ends. The CDR3 runs to 12 residues. Germline V gives CDR1 LNHNV, CDR2 YYDKDF (reference sequence). The entire variable domain, with the rest obtained from reference TRBV15 and TRBJ2-3, is as follows: DAMVIQNPRYQVTQFGKPVTLSCSQTLNHNVMYWYQQKSSQAPKLLFHYYDKDFNNEADTPDNFQSRRPNTSFCFLDIRSPGLGDTAMYLCATNAGEDTQYFGPGTRLTVL.

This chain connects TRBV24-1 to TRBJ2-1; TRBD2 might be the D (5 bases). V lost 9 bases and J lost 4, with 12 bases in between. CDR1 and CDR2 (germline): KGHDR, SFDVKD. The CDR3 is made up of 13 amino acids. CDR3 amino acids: CATSERRYNEQFF. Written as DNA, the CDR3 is TGTGCCACCTCCGAGCGGCGGTACAATGAGCAGTTCTTC.

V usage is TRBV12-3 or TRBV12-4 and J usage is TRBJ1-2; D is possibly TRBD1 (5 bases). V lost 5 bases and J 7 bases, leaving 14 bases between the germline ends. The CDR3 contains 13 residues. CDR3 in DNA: TGTGCCAGCAGTCCCTTCAGGGAAGGTGGCTACACCTTC. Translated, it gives CASSPFREGGYTF.

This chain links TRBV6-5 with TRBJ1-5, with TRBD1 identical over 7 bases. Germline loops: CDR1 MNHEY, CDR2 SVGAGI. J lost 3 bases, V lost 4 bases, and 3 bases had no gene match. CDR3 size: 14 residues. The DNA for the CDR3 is TGTGCCAGCAGTTCAGGACAGGCCAATCAGCCCCAGCATTTT. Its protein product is CASSSGQANQPQHF.

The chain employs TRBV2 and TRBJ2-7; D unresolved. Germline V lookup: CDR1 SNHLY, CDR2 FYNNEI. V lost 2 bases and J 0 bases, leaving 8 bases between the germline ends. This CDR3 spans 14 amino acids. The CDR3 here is CASSERADSYEQYF. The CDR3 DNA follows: TGTGCCAGCAGTGAAAGGGCGGACTCCTACGAGCAGTACTTC.

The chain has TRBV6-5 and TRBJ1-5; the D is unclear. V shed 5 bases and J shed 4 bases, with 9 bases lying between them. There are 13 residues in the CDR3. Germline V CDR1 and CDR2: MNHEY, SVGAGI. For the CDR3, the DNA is TGTGCCAGCAGTCCCCGGGAAAATCAGCCCCAGCATTTT. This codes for CASSPRENQPQHF.

CDR3 in amino acids: CASGAGTGGLNTEAFF. The CDR3 coding sequence is TGTGCCAGCGGGGCCGGGACAGGGGGATTGAACACTGAAGCTTTCTTT. The rearrangement links TRBV5-5 to TRBJ1-1; 11 positions agree with TRBD1. From germline, CDR1 is SGHKS and CDR2 YYEKEE (reference sequence). Losses at the gene ends were 7 bases for V and 0 bases for J; bases not matched to a gene: 8. CDR3 length equals 16 residues.

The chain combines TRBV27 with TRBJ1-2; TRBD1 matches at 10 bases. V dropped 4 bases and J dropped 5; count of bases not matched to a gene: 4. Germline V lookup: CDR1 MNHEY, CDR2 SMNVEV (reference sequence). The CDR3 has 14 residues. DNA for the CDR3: TGTGCCAGCAGTTCTCGGACAGGGGGGTATGGCTACACCTTC. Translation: CASSSRTGGYGYTF.